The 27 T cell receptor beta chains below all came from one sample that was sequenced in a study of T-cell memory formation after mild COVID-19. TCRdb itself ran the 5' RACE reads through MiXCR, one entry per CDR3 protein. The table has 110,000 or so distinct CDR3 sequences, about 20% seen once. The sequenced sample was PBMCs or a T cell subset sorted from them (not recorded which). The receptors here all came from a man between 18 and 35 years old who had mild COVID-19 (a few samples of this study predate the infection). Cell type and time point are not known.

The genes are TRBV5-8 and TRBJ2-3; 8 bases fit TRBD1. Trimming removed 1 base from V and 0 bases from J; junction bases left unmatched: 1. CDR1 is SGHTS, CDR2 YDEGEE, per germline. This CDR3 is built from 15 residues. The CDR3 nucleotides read TGTGCCAGCAGCTTGTGGACAGGGAGCACAGATACGCAGTATTTT. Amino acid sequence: CASSLWTGSTDTQYF.

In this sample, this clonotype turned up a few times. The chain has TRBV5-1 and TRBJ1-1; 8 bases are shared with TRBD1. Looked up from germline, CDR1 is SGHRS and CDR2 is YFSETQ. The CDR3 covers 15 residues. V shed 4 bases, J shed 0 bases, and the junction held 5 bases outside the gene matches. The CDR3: CASSDRGGVNTEAFF. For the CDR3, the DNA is TGCGCCAGCAGCGACAGGGGTGGGGTGAACACTGAAGCTTTCTTT.

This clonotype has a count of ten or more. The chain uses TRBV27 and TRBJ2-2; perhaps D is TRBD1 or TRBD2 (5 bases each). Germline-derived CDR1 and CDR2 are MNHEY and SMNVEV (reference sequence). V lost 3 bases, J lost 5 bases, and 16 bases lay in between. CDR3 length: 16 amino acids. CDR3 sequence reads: CASSFWGTLGTGELFF. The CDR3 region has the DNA TGTGCCAGCAGTTTTTGGGGGACCTTGGGGACCGGGGAGCTGTTTTTT.

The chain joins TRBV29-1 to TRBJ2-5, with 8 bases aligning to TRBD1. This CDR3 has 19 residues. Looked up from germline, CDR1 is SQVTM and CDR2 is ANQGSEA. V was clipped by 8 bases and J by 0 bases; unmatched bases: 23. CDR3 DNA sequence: TGCAGCACCTCCGGTTCGACAGGGGAAGTGAGATTCTACCAAGAGACCCAGTACTTC. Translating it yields CSTSGSTGEVRFYQETQYF. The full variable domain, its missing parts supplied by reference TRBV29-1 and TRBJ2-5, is SAVISQKPSRDICQRGTSLTIQCQVDSQVTMMFWYRQQPGQSLTLIATANQGSEATYESGFVIDKFPISRPNLTFSTLTVSNMSPEDSSIYLCSTSGSTGEVRFYQETQYFGPGTRLLVL.

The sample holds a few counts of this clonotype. The DNA for the CDR3 is TGTGCCAGCAGCCACCCTGGGGGGCCGATGGAAAATACGCAGTATTTT. As protein: CASSHPGGPMENTQYF. The chain has TRBV7-9 and TRBJ2-3; either TRBD1 or TRBD2 may fit D (6 bases each). The CDR3 sequence is 16 residues long. Trimming left V 5 bases short and J 7 bases short, with 22 bases between. CDR1 and CDR2 from the germline V gene are SEHNR and FQNEAQ (reference sequence).

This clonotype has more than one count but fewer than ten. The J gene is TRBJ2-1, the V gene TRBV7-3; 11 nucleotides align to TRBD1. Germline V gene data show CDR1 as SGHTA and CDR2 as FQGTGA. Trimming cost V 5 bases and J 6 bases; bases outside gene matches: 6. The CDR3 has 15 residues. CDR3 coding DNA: TGTGCCAGCAGCCCAGGACAGGGGGCTGGCAATGAGCAGTTCTTC. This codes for CASSPGQGAGNEQFF.

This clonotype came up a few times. In nucleotides, the CDR3 is TGTGCCAGCAGCACCCCGGGCAGGCTGTCACCCCTCCACTTT. This gives the protein CASSTPGRLSPLHF. The V and J genes are TRBV12-3 or TRBV12-4 and TRBJ1-6; no clear D. This CDR3 contains 14 residues. The V end was cut by 6 bases, the J end by 10 bases, with 16 bases between.

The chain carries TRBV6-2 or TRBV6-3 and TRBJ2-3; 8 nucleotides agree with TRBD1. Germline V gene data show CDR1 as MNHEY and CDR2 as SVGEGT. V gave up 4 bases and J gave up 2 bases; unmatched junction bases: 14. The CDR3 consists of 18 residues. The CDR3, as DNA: TGTGCCAGCAGTTCCCAACGGCCGGTGACAGGGGCCACAGATACGCAGTATTTT. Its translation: CASSSQRPVTGATDTQYF.

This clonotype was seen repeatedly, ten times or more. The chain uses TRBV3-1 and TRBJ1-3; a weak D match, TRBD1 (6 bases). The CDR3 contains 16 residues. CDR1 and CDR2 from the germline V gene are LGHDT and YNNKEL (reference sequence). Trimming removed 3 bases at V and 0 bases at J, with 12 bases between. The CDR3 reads CASSQTGLISGNTIYF. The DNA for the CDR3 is TGTGCCAGCAGCCAGACAGGACTTATCTCTGGAAACACCATATATTTT.

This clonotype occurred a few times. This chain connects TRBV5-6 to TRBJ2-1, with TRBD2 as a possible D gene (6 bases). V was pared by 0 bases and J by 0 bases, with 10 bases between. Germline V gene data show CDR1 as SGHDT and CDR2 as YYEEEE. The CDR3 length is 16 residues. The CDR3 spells CASSLGAGSSYNEQFF. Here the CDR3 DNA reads TGTGCCAGCAGCTTGGGTGCGGGAAGCTCCTACAATGAGCAGTTCTTC.

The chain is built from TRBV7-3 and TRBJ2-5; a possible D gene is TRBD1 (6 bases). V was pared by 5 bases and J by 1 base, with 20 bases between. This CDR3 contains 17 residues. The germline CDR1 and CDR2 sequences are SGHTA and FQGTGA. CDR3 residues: CASSIITAGVRQETQYF. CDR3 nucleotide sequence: TGTGCCAGCAGCATTATCACCGCAGGGGTACGCCAAGAGACCCAGTACTTC.

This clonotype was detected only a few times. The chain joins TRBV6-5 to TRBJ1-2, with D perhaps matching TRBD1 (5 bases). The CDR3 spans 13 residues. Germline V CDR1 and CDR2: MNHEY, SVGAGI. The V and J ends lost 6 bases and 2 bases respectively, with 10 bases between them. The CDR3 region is CASSHTGNYGYTF. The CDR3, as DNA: TGTGCCAGCAGCCATACAGGAAACTATGGCTACACCTTC.

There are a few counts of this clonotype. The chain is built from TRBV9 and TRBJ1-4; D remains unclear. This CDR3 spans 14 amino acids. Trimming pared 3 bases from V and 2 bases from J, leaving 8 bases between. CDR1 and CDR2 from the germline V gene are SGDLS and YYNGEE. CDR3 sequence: CASSATGTNEKLFF. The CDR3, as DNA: TGTGCCAGCAGCGCCACGGGGACTAATGAAAAACTGTTTTTT.

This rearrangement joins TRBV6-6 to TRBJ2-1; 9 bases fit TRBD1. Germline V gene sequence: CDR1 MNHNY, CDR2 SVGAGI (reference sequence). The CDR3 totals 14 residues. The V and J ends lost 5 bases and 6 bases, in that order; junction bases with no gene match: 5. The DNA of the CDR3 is TGTGCCAGCAGTACAGGGGGCCGGAGCAATGAGCAGTTCTTC. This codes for CASSTGGRSNEQFF.

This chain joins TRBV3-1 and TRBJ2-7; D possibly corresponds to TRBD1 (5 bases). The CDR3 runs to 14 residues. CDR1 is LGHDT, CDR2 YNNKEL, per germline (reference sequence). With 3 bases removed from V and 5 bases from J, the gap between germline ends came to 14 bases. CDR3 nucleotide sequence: TGTGCCAGCAGCCATACAGGTCTTCTGGACGAGCAGTACGTC. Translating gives CASSHTGLLDEQYV.

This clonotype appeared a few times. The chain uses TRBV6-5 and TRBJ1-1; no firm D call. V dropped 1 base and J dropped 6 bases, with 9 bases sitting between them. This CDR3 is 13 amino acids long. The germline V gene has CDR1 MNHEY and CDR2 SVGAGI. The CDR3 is CASSYWSGAEAFF. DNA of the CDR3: TGTGCCAGCAGTTACTGGTCGGGTGCTGAAGCTTTCTTT.

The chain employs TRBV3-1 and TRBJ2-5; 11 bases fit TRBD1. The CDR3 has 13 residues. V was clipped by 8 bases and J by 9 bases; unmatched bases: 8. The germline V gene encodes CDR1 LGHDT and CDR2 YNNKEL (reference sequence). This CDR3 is CASGTGGTVAQYF. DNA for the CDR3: TGTGCCAGCGGGACAGGGGGTACAGTGGCCCAGTACTTC.

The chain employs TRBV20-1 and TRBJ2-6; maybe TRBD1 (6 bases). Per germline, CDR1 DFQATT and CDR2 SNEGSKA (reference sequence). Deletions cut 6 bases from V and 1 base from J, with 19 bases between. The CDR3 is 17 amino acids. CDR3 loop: CSASALGARSGANVLTF. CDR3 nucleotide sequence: TGCAGTGCCTCCGCGCTGGGGGCAAGGTCTGGGGCCAACGTCCTGACTTTC.

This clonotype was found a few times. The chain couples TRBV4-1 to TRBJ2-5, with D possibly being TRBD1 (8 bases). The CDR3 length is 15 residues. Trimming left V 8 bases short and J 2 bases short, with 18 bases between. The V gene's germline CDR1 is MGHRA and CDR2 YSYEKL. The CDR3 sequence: CASSTGGGLQETQYF. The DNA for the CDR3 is TGCGCCAGCTCAACAGGGGGGGGTCTGCAAGAGACCCAGTACTTC.

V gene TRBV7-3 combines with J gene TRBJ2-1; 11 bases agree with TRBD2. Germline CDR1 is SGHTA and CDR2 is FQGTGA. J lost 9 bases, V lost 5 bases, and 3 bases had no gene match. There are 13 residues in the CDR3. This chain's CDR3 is CASSNGLAGEQFF. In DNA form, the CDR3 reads TGTGCCAGCAGCAACGGACTAGCGGGTGAGCAGTTCTTC.

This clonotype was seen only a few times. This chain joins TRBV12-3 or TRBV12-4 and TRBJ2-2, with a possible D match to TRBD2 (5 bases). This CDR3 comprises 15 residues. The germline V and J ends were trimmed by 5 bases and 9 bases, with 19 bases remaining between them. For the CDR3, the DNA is TGTGCCAGCAGTCCCGCCACTAGTTTTATTTGGGAGCTGTTTTTT. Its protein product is CASSPATSFIWELFF.

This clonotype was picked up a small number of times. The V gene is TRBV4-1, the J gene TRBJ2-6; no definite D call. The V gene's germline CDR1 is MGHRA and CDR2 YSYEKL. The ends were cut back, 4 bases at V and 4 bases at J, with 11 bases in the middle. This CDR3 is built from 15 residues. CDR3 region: CASSPPTWGANVLTF. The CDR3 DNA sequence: TGCGCCAGCAGCCCCCCTACGTGGGGGGCCAACGTCCTGACTTTC.

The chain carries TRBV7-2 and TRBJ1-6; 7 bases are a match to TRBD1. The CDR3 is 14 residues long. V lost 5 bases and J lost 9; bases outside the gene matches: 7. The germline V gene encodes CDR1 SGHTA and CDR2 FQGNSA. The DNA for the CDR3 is TGTGCCAGCAGCCTCCTCCACAGGGGTTCACCCCTCCACTTT. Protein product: CASSLLHRGSPLHF.

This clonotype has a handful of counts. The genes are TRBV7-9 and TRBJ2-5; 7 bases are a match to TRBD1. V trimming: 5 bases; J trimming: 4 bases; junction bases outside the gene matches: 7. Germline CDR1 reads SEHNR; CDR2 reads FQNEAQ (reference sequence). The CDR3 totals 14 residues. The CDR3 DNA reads TGTGCCAGCAGCCTATCGACAGGGAGAGAGACCCAGTACTTC. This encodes CASSLSTGRETQYF.

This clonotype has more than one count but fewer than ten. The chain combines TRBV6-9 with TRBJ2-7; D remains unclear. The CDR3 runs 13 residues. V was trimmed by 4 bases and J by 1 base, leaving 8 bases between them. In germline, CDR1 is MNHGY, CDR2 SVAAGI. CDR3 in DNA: TGTGCCAGCAGTTGCAATGGGTCCTACGAGCAGTACTTC. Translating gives CASSCNGSYEQYF.

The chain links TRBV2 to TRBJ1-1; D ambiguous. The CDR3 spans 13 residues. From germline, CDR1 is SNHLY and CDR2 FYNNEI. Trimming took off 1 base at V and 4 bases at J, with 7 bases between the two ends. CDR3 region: CASSEVTGTEAFF. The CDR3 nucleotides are TGTGCCAGCAGTGAAGTTACGGGCACTGAAGCTTTCTTT.

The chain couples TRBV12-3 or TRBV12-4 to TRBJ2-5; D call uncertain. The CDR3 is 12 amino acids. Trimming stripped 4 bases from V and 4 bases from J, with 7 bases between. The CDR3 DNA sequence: TGTGCCAGCAGTTACTTGCGAGAGACCCAGTACTTC. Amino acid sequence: CASSYLRETQYF.